This T cell receptor (beta chain) is drawn from a study of somatic mutations in cytotoxic T cells in rheumatoid arthritis. Per germline, CDR1 SEHNR and CDR2 FQNEAQ (reference sequence). The ends were cut back, 5 bases at V and 1 base at J, with 12 bases in the middle. The CDR3 spans 14 residues. TCRdb keeps only in-frame clones here, not all; method: immunoSEQ multiplex PCR. Among under 11,000 clones listed, approximately 89% were seen once. The sequence derives from a woman aged 18-30 years with rheumatoid arthritis. The sample was CD4+ T cells sorted from blood. The chain carries TRBV7-9 and TRBJ2-7; D is possibly TRBD1 (6 bases). CDR3 protein: CASSPRTESYEQYF. CDR3 DNA sequence: TGTGCCAGCAGCCCAAGGACAGAATCCTACGAGCAGTACTTC.